The rows below give T cell receptor beta chains drawn from one sample of a study of T cell responses to AZD1222 COVID-19 vaccine. TCRdb keeps only in-frame clones here, not all; method: immunoSEQ multiplex PCR. The sample has about 120,000 clones, approximately 85% seen once. Sequencing used peripheral blood, obtained on day 0 of MenACWY control vaccination. All receptors come from an adult in good health. The CDR3 runs from the conserved cysteine through the conserved F or W. Fields, in order: D gene, clone size, V gene, CDR3 length, J gene, CDR3 protein, CDR3 DNA. The D gene is left open where the match is weak. Size tells how often a clone was seen (once, few, many) or the class of an expanded clone, and some rows leave it out.

>NA|NA|TRBV18|14|TRBJ1-3
CASSPQGSGNTIYF
TGTGCCAGCTCACCACAGGGGTCCGGAAACACCATATATTTT
>NA|NA|TRBV12-3/TRBV12-4|12|TRBJ1-1
CASSSRWTEAFF
TGTGCCAGCAGTTCACGCTGGACTGAAGCTTTCTTT
>TRBD1|NA|TRBV18|14|TRBJ2-7
CASSLDRGPGEQYF
TGTGCCAGCTCACTGGACAGGGGGCCGGGGGAGCAGTACTTC
>NA|NA|TRBV6-5|14|TRBJ2-7
CASSLGSNPYEQYF
TGTGCCAGCAGCCTGGGTTCTAACCCCTACGAGCAGTACTTC
>NA|NA|TRBV10-3|12|TRBJ2-5
CATLGPWETQYF
TGTGCCACCCTCGGGCCTTGGGAGACCCAGTACTTC
>NA|NA|TRBV7-2|13|TRBJ1-2
CASSLDAFNGYTF
TGTGCCAGCAGCTTGGATGCGTTCAATGGCTACACCTTC
>NA|NA|TRBV7-3|14|TRBJ2-2
CASSPPGNTGELFF
TGTGCCAGCAGCCCCCCAGGAAACACCGGGGAGCTGTTTTTT
>TRBD1|once|TRBV7-2|15|TRBJ2-7
CASSSRTGGSYEQYF
TGTGCCAGCAGCTCACGGACAGGGGGCTCCTACGAGCAGTACTTC
>NA|NA|TRBV5-1|15|TRBJ1-2
CASSLASSRPNGYTF
TGCGCCAGCAGCTTGGCCTCTTCTAGGCCGAATGGCTACACCTTC
>NA|NA|TRBV18|14|TRBJ1-1
CASSPWTVNTEAFF
TGTGCCAGCTCACCTTGGACGGTAAACACTGAAGCTTTCTTT
>NA|NA|TRBV6-1|15|TRBJ1-6
CASSEVGRPASPLHF
TGTGCCAGCAGTGAAGTGGGCAGGCCCGCGTCACCCCTCCACTTT
>NA|NA|TRBV29-1|14|TRBJ1-1
CSVAEGRKNTEAFF
TGCAGCGTTGCGGAGGGGCGAAAGAACACTGAAGCTTTCTTT
>TRBD1|NA|TRBV6-1|16|TRBJ1-2
CASSERGDRGRGGYTF
TGTGCCAGCAGTGAACGAGGGGACAGGGGGCGAGGAGGCTACACCTTC
>NA|NA|TRBV7-2|14|TRBJ1-1
CASSAGSGRTEAFF
TGTGCCAGCAGCGCAGGGTCAGGGAGGACTGAAGCTTTCTTT
>NA|NA|TRBV4-2|16|TRBJ2-1
CASSQVGGSSYNEQFF
TGTGCCAGCAGCCAAGTCGGCGGAAGCTCCTACAATGAGCAGTTCTTC
>TRBD2|NA|TRBV7-6|17|TRBJ2-2
CASTSKRTSGNTGELFF
TGTGCCAGCACATCTAAACGGACTAGCGGAAACACCGGGGAGCTGTTTTTT
>TRBD2|NA|TRBV28|16|TRBJ2-3
CASSPSGGAGTDTQYF
TGTGCCAGCAGTCCAAGCGGGGGGGCCGGTACAGATACGCAGTATTTT
>NA|few|TRBV6-2/TRBV6-3|12|TRBJ1-2
CASSRVKAGYTF
TGTGCCAGCAGCCGGGTTAAAGCTGGCTACACCTTC
>NA|once|TRBV6-5|13|TRBJ2-7
CASSLTDSYEQYF
TGTGCCAGCAGCCTGACAGATTCCTACGAGCAGTACTTC
>TRBD1|NA|TRBV28|15|TRBJ1-6
CATEGTGVKGSPLHF
TGTGCCACAGAAGGGACAGGGGTAAAAGGTTCACCCCTCCACTTT
>NA|once|TRBV6-1|16|TRBJ1-5
CASSGPLGVSNQPQHF
TGTGCCAGCAGTGGCCCGCTCGGAGTAAGCAATCAGCCCCAGCATTTT
>NA|once|TRBV5-1|16|TRBJ2-2
CASSLTRRANTGELFF
TGCGCCAGCAGCTTGACACGACGGGCGAACACCGGGGAGCTGTTTTTT
>NA|NA|TRBV4-1|17|TRBJ2-2
CASSRGSGTGNTGELFF
TGCGCCAGCAGCCGGGGGTCAGGCACAGGGAACACCGGGGAGCTGTTTTTT
>NA|NA|TRBV7-6|14|TRBJ2-7
CASSPTGGGYEQYF
TGTGCCAGCAGTCCTACAGGGGGGGGCTACGAGCAGTACTTC
>NA|NA|TRBV1|16|TRBJ1-1
CTSSQDLGGEGTEAFF
TGCACCAGCAGCCAAGATCTAGGGGGTGAGGGCACTGAAGCTTTCTTT
>NA|NA|TRBV7-2|12|TRBJ2-7
CASSTYSGEQYF
TGTGCCAGCAGCACATACTCCGGGGAGCAGTACTTC
>NA|once|TRBV5-1|14|TRBJ1-6
CASTSGTNNSPLHF
TGCGCCAGCACGTCCGGGACCAATAATTCACCCCTCCACTTT
>NA|once|TRBV11-1|16|TRBJ2-1
CASSSLGGGPYNEQFF
TGTGCCAGCAGCAGTTTGGGGGGGGGCCCCTACAATGAGCAGTTCTTC
>NA|NA|TRBV7-9|12|TRBJ1-6
CASSPYNSPLHF
TGTGCCAGCAGCCCCTATAATTCACCCCTCCACTTT
>NA|NA|TRBV3-1/TRBV3-2|18|TRBJ1-4
CASSQEIQGRTTNEKLFF
TGTGCCAGCAGCCAAGAGATTCAGGGGCGAACAACTAATGAAAAACTGTTTTTT
>NA|NA|TRBV7-9|14|TRBJ1-6
CASSPTGGNSPLHF
TGTGCCAGCAGTCCGACAGGAGGGAATTCACCCCTCCACTTT